This is a list of T cell receptor beta chains from one sample in a study of cytomegalovirus exposure and HLA in healthy donors. Clones were read by immunoSEQ multiplex PCR, and TCRdb kept only the in-frame ones, dropping some. This table has about 160,000 clones, 89% appearing once. What was sequenced was PBMCs. These receptors all come from a man aged 18 to 29 in good health and CMV-seropositive. CDR3s include the opening cysteine and the closing phenylalanine or tryptophan. A D gene is named only where the DNA matches it firmly. The size of a clone is reported for some rows only, either as once, few or many, or as a class for expanded clones.

TRBJ1-4 NA TRBV7-9 TRBD1 TGTGCCAGCAGCCCCGGTGGGACAGGGGAAAATGAAAAACTGTTTTTT CASSPGGTGENEKLFF
TRBJ2-5 once TRBV2 NA TGTGCCAGCAGTGAAGACTCCCAAGAGACCCAGTACTTC CASSEDSQETQYF
TRBJ2-5 NA TRBV14 TRBD1 TGTGCCAGCAGCCACGGCAGGACAGGGATCTCGGAGACCCAGTACTTC CASSHGRTGISETQYF
TRBJ1-5 NA TRBV27 TRBD1 TGTGCCAGCGGACACAGGGGAACCAATCAGCCCCAGCATTTT CASGHRGTNQPQHF
TRBJ1-4 NA TRBV6-6 NA TGTGCCAGCAGTTACACTACAGGGTTAGATGAAAAACTGTTTTTT CASSYTTGLDEKLFF
TRBJ2-5 NA TRBV28 NA TGTGCCAGCAGTCAACAGGACGTGGAGACCCAGTACTTC CASSQQDVETQYF
TRBJ1-2 NA TRBV7-8 NA TGTGCCAGCAGCTTAGAGTGGGACTTCTATGGCTACACCTTC CASSLEWDFYGYTF
TRBJ2-3 NA TRBV7-3 TRBD2 TGTGCCAGCAGCTTAGCGGGAGCGAGCACAGATACGCAGTATTTT CASSLAGASTDTQYF
TRBJ2-5 NA TRBV6-1 TRBD1 TGTGCCAGCCTGGGACAGGCCAACCAAGAGACCCAGTACTTC CASLGQANQETQYF
TRBJ2-2 NA TRBV5-1 TRBD1 TGCGCCAGCACCCTAACGACAGGGGCCGGGGAGCTGTTTTTT CASTLTTGAGELFF
TRBJ2-1 NA TRBV27 TRBD1 TGTGCCAGCAGCCCACCCCCCGGGACAGGGGACAATGAGCAGTTCTTC CASSPPPGTGDNEQFF
TRBJ2-2 NA TRBV28 TRBD1 TGTGCCAGCAGTTTGGGGACAGGGGGTACCGGGGAGCTGTTTTTT CASSLGTGGTGELFF
TRBJ1-5 NA TRBV19 NA TGTGCCAGTAGTCCTATAACTGGCAATCAGCCCCAGCATTTT CASSPITGNQPQHF
TRBJ2-7 NA TRBV2 NA TGTGCCAGCATAAATCCCGAGTTGAATGCCTACGAGCAGTACTTC CASINPELNAYEQYF
TRBJ1-5 NA TRBV2 NA TGTGCCAGCAGTGCACACGGGGGCAATCAGCCCCAGCATTTT CASSAHGGNQPQHF
TRBJ2-2 NA TRBV4-2 TRBD2 TGTGCCAGCAGCCAACTACTAGCGGGAGGCATCGGGGAGCTGTTTTTT CASSQLLAGGIGELFF
TRBJ2-2 NA TRBV5-5 NA TGTGCCAGCAGCTTGGGCGGCTCCGGGGAGCTGTTTTTT CASSLGGSGELFF
TRBJ2-1 NA TRBV19 NA TGTGCCAGTAGTAAAGGCCGATCGACTGTCAATGAGCAGTTCTTC CASSKGRSTVNEQFF
TRBJ2-3 NA TRBV15 TRBD2 TGTGCCACTTTTATGGCGGGGGGTGGCACAGATACGCAGTATTTT CATFMAGGGTDTQYF
TRBJ2-2 NA TRBV9 TRBD2 TGTGCCAGCAGCCGGGGGGATAACACCGGGGAGCTGTTTTTT CASSRGDNTGELFF
TRBJ2-2 NA TRBV21-1 NA TGTGCCAGCAGCAATGCCACTCCGTTCGCGAACACCGGGGAGCTGTTTTTT CASSNATPFANTGELFF
TRBJ2-1 NA TRBV28 TRBD2 TGTGCCAGCAGTTTACGATCTCTAGCGGGAGGGCCAGTTAACTACTACAATGAGCAGTTCTTC CASSLRSLAGGPVNYYNEQFF
TRBJ2-7 NA TRBV28 NA TGTGCCAGCAGTTTATTACATCGCAGGGGAAACGAGCAGTACTTC CASSLLHRRGNEQYF
TRBJ2-1 NA TRBV30 TRBD2 TGTGCCTGGAGTGTTAGTCTAGCGGGAGGCGGGGATGAGCAGTTCTTC CAWSVSLAGGGDEQFF
TRBJ1-3 once TRBV18 NA TGTGCCAGCTCACCACCGGTGAGAGGGACTGGAAACACCATATATTTT CASSPPVRGTGNTIYF
TRBJ1-2 NA TRBV9 TRBD1 TGTGCCAGCAGCGCTTCAAGACAGGGCATATTTAACTATGGCTACACCTTC CASSASRQGIFNYGYTF
TRBJ1-1 NA TRBV11-2 NA TGTGCCAGCAATGGCGGGGATCAAAGAACTGAAGCTTTCTTT CASNGGDQRTEAFF
TRBJ1-1 NA TRBV30 NA TGTGCCTGGAGTGCAGGGAACACTGAAGCTTTCTTT CAWSAGNTEAFF
TRBJ1-3 NA TRBV29-1 NA TGCAGCGCACAGACAGCTAACTCTGGAAACACCATATATTTT CSAQTANSGNTIYF
TRBJ2-3 NA TRBV28 NA TGTGCCAGCAATGTTCGTCTTGATACGCAGTATTTT CASNVRLDTQYF
TRBJ2-7 NA TRBV10-3 TRBD1 TGTGCCATCAGTAACCGGGACAGTTACGAGCAGTACTTC CAISNRDSYEQYF
TRBJ2-5 NA TRBV4-1 TRBD2 TGCGCCAGCAGCCCTAGCGGGGCTTACCAAGAGACCCAGTACTTC CASSPSGAYQETQYF
TRBJ2-2 NA TRBV6-1 NA TGTGCCAGCAGGTTACAGGGGAACACCGGGGAGCTGTTTTTT CASRLQGNTGELFF
TRBJ2-5 NA TRBV2 TRBD2 TGTGCCAGCAGGTTTACTAGCGGCGACGAGACCCAGTACTTC CASRFTSGDETQYF
TRBJ2-5 NA TRBV28 TRBD2 TGTGCCAGCAGTTTTGGCGGGGGGTCCGCCCAAGAGACCCAGTACTTC CASSFGGGSAQETQYF
TRBJ2-5 NA TRBV25-1 TRBD1 TGTGCCAGAGACGGGACAGGCGAAGAGACCCAGTACTTC CARDGTGEETQYF
TRBJ1-4 NA TRBV6-1 NA TGTGCCAGCAGGCGGGTTATCCTAGAAAAACTGTTTTTT CASRRVILEKLFF
TRBJ2-3 once TRBV27 TRBD2 TGTGCCAGCAGTCTGACTAGCGGGAGACCTGGTAGTCCAGATACGCAGTATTTT CASSLTSGRPGSPDTQYF
TRBJ1-5 NA TRBV18 TRBD1 TGTGCCAGCTCACCTCCACCGGACAGGGGTGGCAATCAGCCCCAGCATTTT CASSPPPDRGGNQPQHF
TRBJ1-5 NA TRBV18 TRBD1 TGTGCCAGCTCACCAGGGACAGGGGAATGGCAGCCCCAGCATTTT CASSPGTGEWQPQHF
TRBJ1-4 NA TRBV5-1 NA TGCGCCAGCAGCTTGGGGGCTTATGAAAAACTGTTTTTT CASSLGAYEKLFF
TRBJ2-1 NA TRBV19 TRBD2 TGTGCCAGTAGACTAGCGAGGGCCGATGAGCAGTTCTTC CASRLARADEQFF
TRBJ1-4 NA TRBV6-1 TRBD1 TGTGCCAGCAGCGGACAGGTCGGAAGTGAAAAACTGTTTTTT CASSGQVGSEKLFF
TRBJ1-1 NA TRBV7-2 NA TGTGCCAGCAGGTGGACAGTGAACACTGAAGCTTTCTTT CASRWTVNTEAFF
TRBJ1-1 NA TRBV5-1 TRBD1 TGCGCCAGCAGCTTCACAGGGGAAGACACTGAAGCTTTCTTT CASSFTGEDTEAFF
TRBJ2-1 NA TRBV27 NA TGTGCCAGCAGTTTTCGGGGGAACTATGAGCAGTTCTTC CASSFRGNYEQFF
TRBJ2-1 NA TRBV7-6 TRBD1 TGTGCCAGCAGCTTACGGACAGGGGGCAATGAGCAGTTCTTC CASSLRTGGNEQFF
TRBJ2-7 NA TRBV7-9 NA TGTGCCAGCAGCTTACCGACCCGACAGGGAGGCCACGAGCAGTACTTC CASSLPTRQGGHEQYF
TRBJ1-5 NA TRBV5-1 NA TGCGCCAGCAGCTTGGGAGAAAATCAGCCCCAGCATTTT CASSLGENQPQHF
TRBJ2-2 once TRBV10-2 NA TGCGCCAGCAGTGCCCCCGGAGGATACTGGAACACCGGGGAGCTGTTTTTT CASSAPGGYWNTGELFF
TRBJ2-1 NA TRBV20-1 NA TGCAGTACAGGGATCAATGAGCAGTTCTTC CSTGINEQFF